This is a list of T cell receptor beta chains from one sample in a study of CD8 T cells in ankylosing spondylitis. TCRdb redid the calling of the 5' RACE reads with MiXCR, one entry per CDR3 protein. The sample gives approximately 45,000 distinct CDR3 sequences, under 5% of which show up once; 4% is in the top ten. Sequencing was done on a sample of blood, either unsorted or a sorted T cell fraction (not recorded which). The receptors originated from a female donor with ankylosing spondylitis or in good health (not recorded which). CDR3s include the opening cysteine and the closing phenylalanine or tryptophan. The size of a clone is reported for some rows only, either as once, few or many, or as a class for expanded clones.

V: TRBV9; size: many; CDR3: CASSRDGYEKLFF
V: TRBV9; size: many; CDR3: CASSVEGSMGYTEAFF
V: TRBV9; size: few; CDR3: CASSVATGAPYEQYF
V: TRBV9; size: many; CDR3: CASSPHDRVGSEQFF
V: TRBV9; size: many; CDR3: CASSAHGTGIESEQFF
V: TRBV9; size: few; CDR3: CASSVGEAGGQNEQFF
V: TRBV9; size: many; CDR3: CASSVGLQQETQYF
V: TRBV9; size: many; CDR3: CASSVGATETQYF
V: TRBV9; size: many; CDR3: CASSYGQYYQETQYF
V: TRBV9; size: -; CDR3: CASSVTGSGELFF
V: TRBV9; size: many; CDR3: CASSVGSGGNEQFF
V: TRBV9; size: many; CDR3: CASSVEQGAGEQYF
V: TRBV9; size: many; CDR3: CASSFNPSGQNYGYTF
V: TRBV9; size: many; CDR3: CASSVGPPNTEAFF
V: TRBV9; size: many; CDR3: CASSYTGSYEQYF
V: TRBV9; size: few; CDR3: CASSLGQGLRLTGANVLTF
V: TRBV21-1; size: many; CDR3: CASSKEPGHEVPGELFF
V: TRBV9; size: many; CDR3: CASSTIGGNTEAFF
V: TRBV9; size: many; CDR3: CASSVASYRDSGNTIYF
V: TRBV9; size: medium-sized; CDR3: CASSVDAHRRGGDTQYF
V: TRBV9; size: many; CDR3: CASSVDASGVNEQFF
V: TRBV7-7; size: many; CDR3: CASNRVQTGANVLTF
V: TRBV9; size: many; CDR3: CASSPLGHQETQYF
V: TRBV9; size: many; CDR3: CASSVGQDGIYEQYF
V: TRBV9; size: medium-sized; CDR3: CASSVGIEITEAFF
V: TRBV9; size: many; CDR3: CASSEGGGHFDEQFF
V: TRBV9; size: many; CDR3: CASSVEDDTQYF
V: TRBV9; size: many; CDR3: CASSVGTQETQYF